This T cell receptor (beta chain) emerged from a study of blood T cell repertoires in COVID-19. About the study: The origin of the acute and convalescent COVID-19 samples was the United States, Italy and Spain. PBMCs, B-cell-depleted T cells, or T cells provided the cDNA or gDNA that made up the material.

Authors' methods: Reference gene primer amplification yielded estimated nucleated cell counts. This table comes from immunoSEQ multiplex PCR, and its TCRdb copy is limited to in-frame clones, with some not included. The V and J calls and clone size come from that table; D and trimming were worked out from the DNA. Of about 200,000 clones detected, 88% appear once; the ten largest clones hold around 1.5%. The CDR3 extends over 15 amino acids. J lost 0 bases, V lost 8 bases, and 7 bases had no gene match. Looked up from germline, CDR1 is MNHEY and CDR2 is SVGAGI. The sequenced sample consisted of peripheral blood. The clonotype comes from a man between 18 and 35 years old with active or convalescent COVID-19. This chain joins TRBV6-5 and TRBJ2-7; 10 bases agree with TRBD2. Written as DNA, the CDR3 is TGTGCCAGCTTAGCCCTAGCGGGGGCCTCCTACGAGCAGTACTTC. It encodes CASLALAGASYEQYF.